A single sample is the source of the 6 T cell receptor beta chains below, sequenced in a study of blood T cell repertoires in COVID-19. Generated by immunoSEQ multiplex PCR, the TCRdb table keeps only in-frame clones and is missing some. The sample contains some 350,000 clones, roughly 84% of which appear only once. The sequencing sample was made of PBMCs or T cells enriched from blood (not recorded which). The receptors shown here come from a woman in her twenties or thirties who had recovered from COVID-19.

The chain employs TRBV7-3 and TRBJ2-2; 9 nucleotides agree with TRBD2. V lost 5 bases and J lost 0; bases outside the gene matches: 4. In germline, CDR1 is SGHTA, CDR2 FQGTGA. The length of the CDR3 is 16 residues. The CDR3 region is CASSQGTSPNTGELFF. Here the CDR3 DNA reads TGTGCCAGCAGCCAAGGGACTAGCCCGAACACCGGGGAGCTGTTTTTT.

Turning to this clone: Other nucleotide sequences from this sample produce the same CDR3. Written as DNA, the CDR3 is TGTGCCAGCAGCCAGACAGTGAACACTGAAGCTTTCTTT. This codes for CASSQTVNTEAFF. The V call is TRBV3-1 (or the pseudogene TRBV3-2), the J call TRBJ1-1, with TRBD1 as a possible D gene (5 bases). Looked up from germline, CDR1 is LGHDT and CDR2 is YNNKEL (reference sequence). The CDR3 sequence is 13 residues long. V was pared by 3 bases and J by 0 bases, with 5 bases between.

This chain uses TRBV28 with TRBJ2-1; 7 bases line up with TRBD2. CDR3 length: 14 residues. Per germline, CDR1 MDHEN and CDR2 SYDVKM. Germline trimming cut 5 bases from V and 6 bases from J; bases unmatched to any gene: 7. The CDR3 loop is CASSGAGERNEQFF. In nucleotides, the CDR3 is TGTGCCAGCAGTGGGGCGGGGGAGCGCAATGAGCAGTTCTTC.

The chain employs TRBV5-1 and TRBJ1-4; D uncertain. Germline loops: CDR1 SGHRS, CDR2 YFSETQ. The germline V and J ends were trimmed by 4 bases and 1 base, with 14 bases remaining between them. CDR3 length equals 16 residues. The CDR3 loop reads CASSTSYGVTNEKLFF. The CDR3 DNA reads TGCGCCAGCAGCACTTCCTACGGTGTAACTAATGAAAAACTGTTTTTT.

The CDR3 bases are TGTGCCAGCTCACAGGGTGGGAGCTATGGCTACACCTTC. Translated: CASSQGGSYGYTF. The rearrangement joins TRBV18 to TRBJ1-2; no reliable D call. The CDR3 consists of 13 residues. The germline gives CDR1 KGHSH, CDR2 LQKENI. The V end was cut by 4 bases, the J end by 4 bases, with 10 bases between.

The CDR3 spells CASSSGQGASGNTIYF. DNA of the CDR3: TGCGCCAGCAGCTCAGGACAGGGGGCATCTGGAAACACCATATATTTT. The V gene is TRBV5-1, the J gene TRBJ1-3; 11 bases are a match to TRBD1. Per germline, CDR1 SGHRS and CDR2 YFSETQ. Trimming cost V 3 bases and J 1 base; bases outside gene matches: 3. This CDR3 has 16 amino acids.